Reported below is one T cell receptor (beta chain). This clone has only a few counts. The antigen it binds to is not known. No base qualities exist here, and no much larger clone lies one base off it. The same CDR3 can be traced to other DNA sequences in this sample. The data are from a study of beta chain features in type 1 diabetes (dated by TCRdb to between 2018 and 2020). About the investigation overall: Mean age, gender distribution, total cell number and subset yield did not differ between patients and healthy donors. The study compared the TCRB repertoires of sorted circulating CD4+ T cell subsets in recently diagnosed type 1 diabetes patients with those in matched healthy donors. Whereas all 30 or so donors provided naive and central memory subsets, regulatory and stem cell-like memory subsets were isolated from just 8 patients and about eight healthy donors. A total of approximately 110,000,000 sorted cells were examined across all samples, and a strong correlation was observed between cell number per subset and RNA yield.

V gives up 3 bases and J gives up 0 bases, and the segment between their germline ends measures 8 bases. The germline V gene (reference sequence) provides CDR1 PRHDT and CDR2 FYEKMQ. Including cysteine and phenylalanine, the CDR3 has 14 amino acids. Just CDR3 DNA is preserved here, 42 bases in frame from base 1. Each donor gave one peripheral blood draw, averaging approximately 0.11 L, which was collected into heparinised tubes. Naive, central memory, regulatory and stem cell-like memory CD4+ T cells were sorted on a BD FACSAria II using a panel including CD45RO, CCR7, CD25, CD127, CD95 and CD27. All sorted populations exceeded 95% purity. PBMCs were separated immediately by Lymphoprep density gradient centrifugation and were stained directly, without being cultured. So that batch effects would be minimized, each experiment stained and sorted samples in pairs, pairing one healthy donor with one patient.

What the study reported, not specific to this receptor: Patients with type 1 diabetes made fewer insertions and deleted more nucleotides at VDJ recombination sites, implying thymic rearrangement abnormalities. PCR may preferentially amplify shorter templates, but because patient and control samples were amplified and corrected together, any resulting skew would affect both groups equally. Only small numbers of individuals were included in the HLA sub-analyses, which left unresolved whether HLA type had any influence on TCRB rearrangement. A moderate but significant shortening of TCRB CDR3 length was observed in type 1 diabetes patients in all four CD4+ subsets. Naive, central memory and regulatory TCRB repertoires appeared to be more similar among patients than among healthy donors. Because cDNA was sequenced instead of genomic DNA, activated cells with high expression could be over-represented, although the groups did not differ in activation or CD3 levels.

The High Capacity cDNA Reverse Transcription Kit was used to reverse transcribe all of the isolated RNA, meaning that expressed TCRB transcripts were what got sequenced. Deep immunoSEQ sequencing was performed on naive, central memory and regulatory T cell samples, with an average of roughly 4 million total reads per sample. Sorted cells were lysed in RLT buffer and RNA was extracted with DNase-treated RNeasy Micro or Mini kits, depending on cell number. Each cell subset was processed on its own to prevent cross-contamination, while patient and healthy donor samples were processed together. Using the immunoSEQ multiplex PCR, TCRB sequences were amplified from cDNA into 87-bp fragments spanning the CDR3 region. Sequencing of the amplicons was done on the Illumina HiSeq platform. For the original study's pipeline: PCR bias was corrected computationally using synthetic template baselines, and reads within Hamming distance 2 were collapsed, with unmergeable singletons discarded. Reads were aligned against IMGT to assign V, D and J genes, CDR3 length and insertions or deletions at six rearrangement sites. Within each subset, clonotype counts were normalized to sorted cell number, after which true diversity and Gini coefficients were computed with the tcR R package. The overlap coefficient, calculated on TCRB nucleotide sequences, was used to quantify repertoire sharing. As a proxy for the pre-selection repertoire, out-of-frame TCRB sequences from naive cells were analyzed. TCRdb holds this immuneACCESS table with in-frame rearrangements only. Some clones are missing; in checked studies, unresolved V genes explain under half, and the rest has no known cause. V and J calls and clone size are given by that table; D and trimming were obtained from the DNA. The table for this sample lists 600,000 or so clones; over 12% of them were counted only once. The ten largest account for approximately 0.042% of the sample.

This chain joins TRBV13 to TRBJ1-2; a confident D gene designation cannot be given. The TCR was taken from a man aged 18 to 29 with type 1 diabetes. Specimen: naive CD4+ T cells from blood. In the paper's terms, the cell subset or site label means: true naive CD4+ T cells. Read as DNA, the sequence is TGTGCCAGCAGCTTGGGCAGGCCTAACTATGGCTACACCTTC. It translates as CASSLGRPNYGYTF.